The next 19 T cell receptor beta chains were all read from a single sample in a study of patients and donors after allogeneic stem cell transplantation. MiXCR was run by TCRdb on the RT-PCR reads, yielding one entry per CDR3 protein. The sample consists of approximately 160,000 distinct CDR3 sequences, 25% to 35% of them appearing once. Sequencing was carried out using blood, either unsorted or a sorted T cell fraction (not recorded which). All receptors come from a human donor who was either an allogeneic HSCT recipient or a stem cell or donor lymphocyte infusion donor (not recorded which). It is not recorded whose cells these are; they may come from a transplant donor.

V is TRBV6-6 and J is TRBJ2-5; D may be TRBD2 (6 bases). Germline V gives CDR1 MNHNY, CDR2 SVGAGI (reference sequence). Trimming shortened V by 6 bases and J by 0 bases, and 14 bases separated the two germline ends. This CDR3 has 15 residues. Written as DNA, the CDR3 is TGTGCCAGCAGAATTTACCGGGACTACCAAGAGACCCAGTACTTC. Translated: CASRIYRDYQETQYF.

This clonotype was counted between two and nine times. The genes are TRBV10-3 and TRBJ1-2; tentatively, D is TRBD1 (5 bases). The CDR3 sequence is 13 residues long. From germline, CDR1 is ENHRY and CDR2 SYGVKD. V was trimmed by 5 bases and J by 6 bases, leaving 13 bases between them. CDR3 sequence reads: CAISPGPGDGYTF. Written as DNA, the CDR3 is TGTGCCATCAGTCCGGGACCGGGCGATGGCTACACCTTC.

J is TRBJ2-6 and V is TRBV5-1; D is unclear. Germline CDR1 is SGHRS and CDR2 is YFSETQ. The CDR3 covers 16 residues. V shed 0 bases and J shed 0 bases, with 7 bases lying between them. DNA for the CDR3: TGCGCCAGCAGCTTGGTTTCAGCCTCTGGGGCCAACGTCCTGACTTTC. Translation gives CASSLVSASGANVLTF.

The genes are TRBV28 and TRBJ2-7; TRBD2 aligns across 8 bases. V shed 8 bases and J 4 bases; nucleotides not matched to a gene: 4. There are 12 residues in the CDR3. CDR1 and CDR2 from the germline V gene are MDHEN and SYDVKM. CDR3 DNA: TGTGCCAGCCGGGAGGGTATTTACGAGCAGTACTTC. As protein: CASREGIYEQYF.

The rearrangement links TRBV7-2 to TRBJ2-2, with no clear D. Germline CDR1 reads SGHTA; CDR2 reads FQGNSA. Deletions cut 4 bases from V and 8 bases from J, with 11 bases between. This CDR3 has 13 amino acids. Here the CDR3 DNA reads TGTGCCAGCAGCTCGATTAGCCGAGGGGAGCTGTTTTTT. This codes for CASSSISRGELFF.

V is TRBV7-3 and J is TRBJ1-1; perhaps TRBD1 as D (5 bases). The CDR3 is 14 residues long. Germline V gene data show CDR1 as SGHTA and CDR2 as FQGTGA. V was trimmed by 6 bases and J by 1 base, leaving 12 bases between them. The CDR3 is CASSPGAPNTEAFF. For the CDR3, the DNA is TGTGCCAGCAGTCCCGGGGCGCCGAACACTGAAGCTTTCTTT.

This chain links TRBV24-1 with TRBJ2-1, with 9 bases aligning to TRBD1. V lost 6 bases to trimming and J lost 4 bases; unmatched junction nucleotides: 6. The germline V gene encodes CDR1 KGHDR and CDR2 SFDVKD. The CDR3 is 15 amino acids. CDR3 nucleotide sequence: TGTGCCACCAGTCTCGGGACAGGGTTATACAATGAGCAGTTCTTC. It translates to CATSLGTGLYNEQFF.

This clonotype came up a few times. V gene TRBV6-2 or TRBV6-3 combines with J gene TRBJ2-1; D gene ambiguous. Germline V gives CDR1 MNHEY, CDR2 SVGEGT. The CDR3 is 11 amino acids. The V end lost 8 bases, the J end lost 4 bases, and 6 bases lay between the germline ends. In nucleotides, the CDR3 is TGTGCCAGCGGTGTTTACAATGAGCAGTTCTTC. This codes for CASGVYNEQFF.

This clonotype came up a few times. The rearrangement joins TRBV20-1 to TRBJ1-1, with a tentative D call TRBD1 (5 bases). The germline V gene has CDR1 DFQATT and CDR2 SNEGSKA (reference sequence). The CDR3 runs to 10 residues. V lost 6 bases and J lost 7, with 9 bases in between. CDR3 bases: TGCAGTGCGCCAGGGTTTGAAGCTTTCTTT. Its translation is CSAPGFEAFF.

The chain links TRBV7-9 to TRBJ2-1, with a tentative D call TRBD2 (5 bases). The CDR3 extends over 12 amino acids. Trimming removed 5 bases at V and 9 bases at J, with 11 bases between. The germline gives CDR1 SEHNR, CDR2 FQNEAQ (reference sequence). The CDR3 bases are TGTGCCAGCAGCGCGGACTTCCCTGAGCAGTTCTTC. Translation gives CASSADFPEQFF.

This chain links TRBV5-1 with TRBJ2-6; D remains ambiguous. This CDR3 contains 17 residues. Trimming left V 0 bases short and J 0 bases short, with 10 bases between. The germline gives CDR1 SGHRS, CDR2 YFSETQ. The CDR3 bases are TGCGCCAGCAGCTTGGTGCTTCTCGGCTCTGGGGCCAACGTCCTGACTTTC. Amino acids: CASSLVLLGSGANVLTF.

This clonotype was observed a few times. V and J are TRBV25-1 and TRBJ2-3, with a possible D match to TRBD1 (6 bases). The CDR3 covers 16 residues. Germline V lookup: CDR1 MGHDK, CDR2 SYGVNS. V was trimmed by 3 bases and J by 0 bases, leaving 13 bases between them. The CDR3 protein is CASSESRGPSTDTQYF. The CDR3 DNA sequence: TGTGCCAGCAGTGAGTCCAGGGGCCCTAGCACAGATACGCAGTATTTT.

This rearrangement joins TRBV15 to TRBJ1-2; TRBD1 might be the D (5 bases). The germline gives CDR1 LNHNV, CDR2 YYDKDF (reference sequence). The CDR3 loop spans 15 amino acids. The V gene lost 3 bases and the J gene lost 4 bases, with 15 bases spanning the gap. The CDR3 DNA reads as TGTGCCACCAGCAGGGGCAGGGTGGATGGCTATGGCTACACCTTC. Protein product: CATSRGRVDGYGYTF.

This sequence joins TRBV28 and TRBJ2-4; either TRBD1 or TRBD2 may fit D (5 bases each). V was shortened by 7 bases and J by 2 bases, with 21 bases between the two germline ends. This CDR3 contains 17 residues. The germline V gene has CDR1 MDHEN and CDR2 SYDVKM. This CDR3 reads CASNPTQGRLTKNIQYF. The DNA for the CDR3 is TGTGCCAGCAACCCCACTCAGGGACGCCTGACCAAAAACATTCAGTACTTC. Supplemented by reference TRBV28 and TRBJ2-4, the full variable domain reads DVKVTQSSRYLVKRTGEKVFLECVQDMDHENMFWYRQDPGLGLRLIYFSYDVKMKEKGDIPEGYSVSREKKERFSLILESASTNQTSMYLCASNPTQGRLTKNIQYFGAGTRLSVL.

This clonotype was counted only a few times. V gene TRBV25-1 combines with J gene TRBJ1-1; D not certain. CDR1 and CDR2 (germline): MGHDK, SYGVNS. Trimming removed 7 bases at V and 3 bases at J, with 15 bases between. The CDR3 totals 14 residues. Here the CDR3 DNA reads TGTGCCAGCATGGGCCGACGAAGAGACACTGAAGCTTTCTTT. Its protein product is CASMGRRRDTEAFF.

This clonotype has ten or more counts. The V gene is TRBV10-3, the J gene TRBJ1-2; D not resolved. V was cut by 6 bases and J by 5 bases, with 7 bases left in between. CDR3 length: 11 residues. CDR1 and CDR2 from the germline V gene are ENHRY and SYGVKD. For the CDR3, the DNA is TGTGCCATCAGCCGAAATTATGGCTACACCTTC. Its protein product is CAISRNYGYTF.

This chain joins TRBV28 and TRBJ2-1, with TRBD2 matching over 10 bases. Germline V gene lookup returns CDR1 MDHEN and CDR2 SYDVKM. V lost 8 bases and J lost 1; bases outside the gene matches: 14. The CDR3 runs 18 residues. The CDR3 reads CASGEGASGSWSYNEQFF. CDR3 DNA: TGTGCCAGCGGGGAGGGGGCTAGCGGGAGTTGGTCCTACAATGAGCAGTTCTTC.

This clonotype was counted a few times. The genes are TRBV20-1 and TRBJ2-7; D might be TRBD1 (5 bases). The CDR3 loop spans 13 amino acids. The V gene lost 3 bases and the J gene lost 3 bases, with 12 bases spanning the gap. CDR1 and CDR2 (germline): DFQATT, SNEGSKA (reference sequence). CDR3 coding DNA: TGCAGTGCTAGGGGGCTAGTGAACTACGAGCAGTACTTC. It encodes CSARGLVNYEQYF.

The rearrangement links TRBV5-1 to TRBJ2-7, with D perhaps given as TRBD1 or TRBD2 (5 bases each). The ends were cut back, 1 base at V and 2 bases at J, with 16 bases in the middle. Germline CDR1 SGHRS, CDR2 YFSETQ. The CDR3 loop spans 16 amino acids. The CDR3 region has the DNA TGCGCCAGCAGCTTGTCCGGGGACCTCGGGACCTACGAGCAGTACTTC. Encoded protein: CASSLSGDLGTYEQYF.